This TCR beta chain was identified during a study of blood T cell repertoires in COVID-19. The wider study: Nucleic acid was either cDNA or gDNA, and it came from T cells, B-cell-depleted T cells, or PBMCs.

Methods used by the authors: Estimated nucleated cell counts came from reference gene primer amplification. Assay: immunoSEQ multiplex PCR; the TCRdb copy retains only in-frame clones and omits some. V and J calls and clone size are copied from that table; D and trimming were computed from the DNA. The sample shows some 150,000 clones, around 88% of them seen only once. Germline CDR1 and CDR2: KGHDR and SFDVKD. V was pared by 7 bases and J by 6 bases, with 9 bases of the junction left unmatched. The CDR3 sequence is 15 residues long. The receptor was isolated from a woman aged 60 to 75 with acute or convalescent COVID-19. The rearrangement links TRBV24-1 to TRBJ2-1, with 9 bases that match TRBD1. The sequenced sample consisted of peripheral blood. CDR3 protein: CATSSTGGDGNEQFF. The CDR3 DNA reads TGTGCCACCAGCTCAACAGGGGGCGACGGCAATGAGCAGTTCTTC.